These T cell receptor beta chains were read from a single sample in a study of identical twins. One entry per CDR3 protein, called by TCRdb with MiXCR from the 5' RACE reads. The data contain approximately 470,000 distinct CDR3 sequences, approximately 15% of them seen just once; the ten biggest clones take up about 0.52%. The sample was also linked to a second study, of yellow fever vaccine responses in identical twins.

Sequencing used CD4+ T cells sorted from blood. The source is a woman aged 18-29 years in good health. The CDR3 runs from the conserved cysteine through the conserved F or W. D genes are given only for firm matches. Some rows mark clone size as missing; the rest say once, few, many or name a class of expanded clone.

d_gene: TRBD1
v_gene: TRBV29-1
abundance: few
j_gene: TRBJ2-7
CDR3nt: TGCAGCGTTAGCCGCTCGACAGGGGGCGAGGACGAGCAGTACTTC
CDR3aa: CSVSRSTGGEDEQYF

d_gene: .
v_gene: TRBV20-1
abundance: many
j_gene: TRBJ2-3
CDR3nt: TGCAGTGCTACCTTAGGGGGCACAGATACGCAGTATTTT
CDR3aa: CSATLGGTDTQYF

d_gene: .
v_gene: TRBV29-1
abundance: few
j_gene: TRBJ1-1
CDR3nt: TGCAGCGGGAGCATCTCGGGGGACTTTTCCGCTGAAGCTTTCTTT
CDR3aa: CSGSISGDFSAEAFF

d_gene: .
v_gene: TRBV4-3
abundance: few
j_gene: TRBJ1-1
CDR3nt: TGCGCCAGCAGCCAAGATAAAACAGGGTGGGCTTTCTTT
CDR3aa: CASSQDKTGWAFF

d_gene: TRBD1
v_gene: TRBV7-3
abundance: .
j_gene: TRBJ1-1
CDR3nt: TGTGCCAGCAGCTTTGACAGGGGGATAACTGAAGCTTTCTTT
CDR3aa: CASSFDRGITEAFF

d_gene: .
v_gene: TRBV20-1
abundance: few
j_gene: TRBJ1-2
CDR3nt: TGCAGTGCTAGTGGGCAGAACTATGGCTACACCTTC
CDR3aa: CSASGQNYGYTF

d_gene: .
v_gene: TRBV3-1
abundance: few
j_gene: TRBJ2-7
CDR3nt: TGTGCCAGCAGCCCGGCCGGACAGTCTTTGACCTACGAGCAGTACTTC
CDR3aa: CASSPAGQSLTYEQYF

d_gene: TRBD1
v_gene: TRBV6-1
abundance: few
j_gene: TRBJ1-2
CDR3nt: TGTGCCAGCAGTAGGGACAGCATCGACTATGGCTACACCTTC
CDR3aa: CASSRDSIDYGYTF

d_gene: .
v_gene: TRBV18
abundance: few
j_gene: TRBJ2-7
CDR3nt: TGTGCCAGCTCACCATCCCAGGGGCCCTACGAGCAGTACTTC
CDR3aa: CASSPSQGPYEQYF

d_gene: TRBD2
v_gene: TRBV30
abundance: .
j_gene: TRBJ2-3
CDR3nt: TGTGCCCGGAGACTAGCGGGCACAGATACGCAGTATTTT
CDR3aa: CARRLAGTDTQYF

d_gene: .
v_gene: TRBV15
abundance: .
j_gene: TRBJ2-2
CDR3nt: TGTGCCACCAGCAGGTACACAGGGTTAGGCACCGGGGAGCTGTTTTTT
CDR3aa: CATSRYTGLGTGELFF

d_gene: TRBD1
v_gene: TRBV12-3/TRBV12-4
abundance: .
j_gene: TRBJ2-1
CDR3nt: TGTGCCAGCAGTCCGTACGGGACAGGGGTCCACAATGAGCAGTTCTTC
CDR3aa: CASSPYGTGVHNEQFF

d_gene: TRBD2
v_gene: TRBV20-1
abundance: few
j_gene: TRBJ2-1
CDR3nt: TGCAGTGCTAGAGACCCGGGACTAGGAAGTAGGAATGAGCAGTTCTTC
CDR3aa: CSARDPGLGSRNEQFF

d_gene: TRBD1
v_gene: TRBV7-2
abundance: many
j_gene: TRBJ1-5
CDR3nt: TGTGCCAGCAGCGTAGGGACAGGGGTGAGCCAGCCCCAGCATTTT
CDR3aa: CASSVGTGVSQPQHF

d_gene: TRBD1
v_gene: TRBV25-1
abundance: .
j_gene: TRBJ1-5
CDR3nt: TGTGCCAGCAGTGAAGTCATACAGGGGGACAATCAGCCCCAGCATTTT
CDR3aa: CASSEVIQGDNQPQHF

d_gene: TRBD2
v_gene: TRBV29-1
abundance: .
j_gene: TRBJ2-7
CDR3nt: TGCAGCATAACTAGCGGGAGGGCTGAGTGGGACGAGCAGTACTTC
CDR3aa: CSITSGRAEWDEQYF

d_gene: TRBD1
v_gene: TRBV7-8
abundance: many
j_gene: TRBJ2-7
CDR3nt: TGTGCCAGCAGTCCGGGACAGGTCTACGAGCAGTACTTC
CDR3aa: CASSPGQVYEQYF

d_gene: .
v_gene: TRBV12-3/TRBV12-4
abundance: .
j_gene: TRBJ2-7
CDR3nt: TGTGCCAGCAGTCTTCCTAGCAGGGGGGACTACGAGCAGTACTTC
CDR3aa: CASSLPSRGDYEQYF

d_gene: .
v_gene: TRBV7-8
abundance: few
j_gene: TRBJ1-2
CDR3nt: TGTGCCAGCAGCGCGGTCAGGTCCTATGGCTACACCTTC
CDR3aa: CASSAVRSYGYTF

d_gene: .
v_gene: TRBV7-7
abundance: once
j_gene: TRBJ2-3
CDR3nt: TGTGCTAGCAGCTTTCACAACACAGATACGCAGTATTTT
CDR3aa: CASSFHNTDTQYF

d_gene: .
v_gene: TRBV5-1
abundance: few
j_gene: TRBJ2-5
CDR3nt: TGCGCCAGCAGCTTGGTCCAGTGGGAGACCCAGTACTTC
CDR3aa: CASSLVQWETQYF

d_gene: .
v_gene: TRBV7-3
abundance: few
j_gene: TRBJ2-1
CDR3nt: TGTGCCAGCAGCTTAAACGGGAAAAACAATGAGCAGTTCTTC
CDR3aa: CASSLNGKNNEQFF

d_gene: TRBD1
v_gene: TRBV19
abundance: few
j_gene: TRBJ2-5
CDR3nt: TGTGCCAGTAGACCGGGACAGGCCTTCCAAGAGACCCAGTACTTC
CDR3aa: CASRPGQAFQETQYF

d_gene: TRBD1
v_gene: TRBV5-1
abundance: .
j_gene: TRBJ2-7
CDR3nt: TGCGCCAGCAGCAGCTCAGGGGGCGGAGGCTACGAGCAGTACTTC
CDR3aa: CASSSSGGGGYEQYF

d_gene: .
v_gene: TRBV2
abundance: few
j_gene: TRBJ2-6
CDR3nt: TGTGCCAGCAGTGGGGGGGCGCTTGGGGCCAACGTCCTGACTTTC
CDR3aa: CASSGGALGANVLTF

d_gene: TRBD2
v_gene: TRBV20-1
abundance: few
j_gene: TRBJ2-3
CDR3nt: TGCAGTGCTAGGAGTCAGGGACTAGCGGGGGTAAGAGATACGCAGTATTTT
CDR3aa: CSARSQGLAGVRDTQYF

d_gene: .
v_gene: TRBV20-1
abundance: .
j_gene: TRBJ2-7
CDR3nt: TGCAGTGTTCGACCTCAGGAGGGCTACTACTACGAGCAGTACTTC
CDR3aa: CSVRPQEGYYYEQYF

d_gene: .
v_gene: TRBV7-9
abundance: few
j_gene: TRBJ2-5
CDR3nt: TGTGCCAGCAGCTTCCAGGGGTCACCCCAAGAGACCCAGTACTTC
CDR3aa: CASSFQGSPQETQYF

d_gene: TRBD2
v_gene: TRBV4-3
abundance: few
j_gene: TRBJ2-2
CDR3nt: TGCGCCAGCAGCCAAGTAGCGGGAGGGTCCCCCGGGGAGCTGTTTTTT
CDR3aa: CASSQVAGGSPGELFF

d_gene: .
v_gene: TRBV12-3/TRBV12-4
abundance: .
j_gene: TRBJ1-2
CDR3nt: TGTGCCAGCAGTCGCAGGGTGCAGGGAACTAACTATGGCTACACCTTC
CDR3aa: CASSRRVQGTNYGYTF

d_gene: .
v_gene: TRBV25-1
abundance: few
j_gene: TRBJ2-7
CDR3nt: TGTGCCAGCAGTGAAGATCCGTCGCGCGGCGCTTACGAGCAGTACTTC
CDR3aa: CASSEDPSRGAYEQYF

d_gene: .
v_gene: TRBV28
abundance: many
j_gene: TRBJ2-1
CDR3nt: TGTGCCAGCAGTTCGGAGGGAGTTCTGCTTAACAATGAGCAGTTCTTC
CDR3aa: CASSSEGVLLNNEQFF

d_gene: .
v_gene: TRBV7-3
abundance: .
j_gene: TRBJ1-2
CDR3nt: TGTGCCAGCAGTTACGACGGAACTAACTATGGCTACACCTTC
CDR3aa: CASSYDGTNYGYTF

d_gene: .
v_gene: TRBV7-2
abundance: many
j_gene: TRBJ2-5
CDR3nt: TGTGCCAGCAGCTTAGGGGTCAAAGAGACCCAGTACTTC
CDR3aa: CASSLGVKETQYF

d_gene: TRBD1
v_gene: TRBV10-3
abundance: .
j_gene: TRBJ2-2
CDR3nt: TGTGCCATCACTAGACAGGGGGGCACCGGGGAGCTGTTTTTT
CDR3aa: CAITRQGGTGELFF

d_gene: TRBD1
v_gene: TRBV20-1
abundance: .
j_gene: TRBJ1-6
CDR3nt: TGCAGTGTTGGGACAGGGGATTCACCCCTCCACTTT
CDR3aa: CSVGTGDSPLHF

d_gene: .
v_gene: TRBV20-1
abundance: few
j_gene: TRBJ1-3
CDR3nt: TGCAGTGCTGTCCGTCCGGACACCATATATTTT
CDR3aa: CSAVRPDTIYF

d_gene: .
v_gene: TRBV6-1
abundance: .
j_gene: TRBJ2-7
CDR3nt: TGTGCCAGCAGCCCTTCCCCTGTAGGCTACGAGCAGTACTTC
CDR3aa: CASSPSPVGYEQYF

d_gene: TRBD2
v_gene: TRBV2
abundance: few
j_gene: TRBJ2-5
CDR3nt: TGTGCCAGCAGCAAACTAGCGGGGGGGTTCCAAGAGACCCAGTACTTC
CDR3aa: CASSKLAGGFQETQYF

d_gene: TRBD1
v_gene: TRBV7-9
abundance: .
j_gene: TRBJ2-1
CDR3nt: TGTGCCAGCAGCCCGACCCCCGGACAGGGCGACTACAATGAGCAGTTCTTC
CDR3aa: CASSPTPGQGDYNEQFF

d_gene: .
v_gene: TRBV30
abundance: .
j_gene: TRBJ2-7
CDR3nt: TGTGCCTGGAGTGTAAACGGGGTGGCTACCTACGAGCAGTACTTC
CDR3aa: CAWSVNGVATYEQYF

d_gene: TRBD1
v_gene: TRBV5-1
abundance: few
j_gene: TRBJ2-7
CDR3nt: TGCGCCAGCAGCCCCCTGGGGACAGGGACCTACGAGCAGTACTTC
CDR3aa: CASSPLGTGTYEQYF

d_gene: TRBD2
v_gene: TRBV3-1
abundance: once
j_gene: TRBJ2-3
CDR3nt: TGTGCCAGCAGCCAAGTGATACGGGGGGGAACAGATACGCAGTATTTT
CDR3aa: CASSQVIRGGTDTQYF

d_gene: TRBD2
v_gene: TRBV28
abundance: .
j_gene: TRBJ2-1
CDR3nt: TGTGCCAGCACCTCGGCGGGAGAAGCGTACAATGAGCAGTTCTTC
CDR3aa: CASTSAGEAYNEQFF

d_gene: TRBD2
v_gene: TRBV6-5
abundance: few
j_gene: TRBJ2-7
CDR3nt: TGTGCCAGCAGTTACAAGGCGGGGGTAGCGGGAGACGTATACGAGCAGTACTTC
CDR3aa: CASSYKAGVAGDVYEQYF

d_gene: TRBD2
v_gene: TRBV20-1
abundance: .
j_gene: TRBJ2-1
CDR3nt: TGCAGTGCTAGAGGGCTAGCGGGGACAAATGAGCAGTTCTTC
CDR3aa: CSARGLAGTNEQFF

d_gene: .
v_gene: TRBV20-1
abundance: few
j_gene: TRBJ2-3
CDR3nt: TGCAGTGCTAGATGGCAGGGCACAGATACGCAGTATTTT
CDR3aa: CSARWQGTDTQYF

d_gene: .
v_gene: TRBV4-2
abundance: .
j_gene: TRBJ1-1
CDR3nt: TGTGCCAGCAGCCGAGGGACGGAGAACACTGAAGCTTTCTTT
CDR3aa: CASSRGTENTEAFF

d_gene: .
v_gene: TRBV7-9
abundance: .
j_gene: TRBJ1-4
CDR3nt: TGTGCCAGCAGCTTAGTCCAGGGAAAACTGTTTTTT
CDR3aa: CASSLVQGKLFF

d_gene: .
v_gene: TRBV29-1
abundance: many
j_gene: TRBJ1-1
CDR3nt: TGCAGCTCCCGAGGAGACACTCGGAACACTGAAGCTTTCTTT
CDR3aa: CSSRGDTRNTEAFF

d_gene: TRBD1
v_gene: TRBV29-1
abundance: few
j_gene: TRBJ2-7
CDR3nt: TGCAGCGTTGGGGACAGTTACTACGAGCAGTACTTC
CDR3aa: CSVGDSYYEQYF

d_gene: .
v_gene: TRBV24-1
abundance: .
j_gene: TRBJ2-2
CDR3nt: TGTGCCACCGGTACCAGGGATAACACCGGGGAGCTGTTTTTT
CDR3aa: CATGTRDNTGELFF

d_gene: TRBD2
v_gene: TRBV18
abundance: .
j_gene: TRBJ2-5
CDR3nt: TGTGCCAGCTCACCATGGACTAGCGGAAAATATCTCCCACAAGAGACCCAGTACTTC
CDR3aa: CASSPWTSGKYLPQETQYF

d_gene: .
v_gene: TRBV18
abundance: .
j_gene: TRBJ2-1
CDR3nt: TGTGCCAGCTCACCTCTCGGTCTTTGGTCCTACAATGAGCAGTTCTTC
CDR3aa: CASSPLGLWSYNEQFF

d_gene: TRBD1
v_gene: TRBV20-1
abundance: .
j_gene: TRBJ2-7
CDR3nt: TGCAGTGCGCGGGTACAGGGGGCCCACGAGCAGTACTTC
CDR3aa: CSARVQGAHEQYF